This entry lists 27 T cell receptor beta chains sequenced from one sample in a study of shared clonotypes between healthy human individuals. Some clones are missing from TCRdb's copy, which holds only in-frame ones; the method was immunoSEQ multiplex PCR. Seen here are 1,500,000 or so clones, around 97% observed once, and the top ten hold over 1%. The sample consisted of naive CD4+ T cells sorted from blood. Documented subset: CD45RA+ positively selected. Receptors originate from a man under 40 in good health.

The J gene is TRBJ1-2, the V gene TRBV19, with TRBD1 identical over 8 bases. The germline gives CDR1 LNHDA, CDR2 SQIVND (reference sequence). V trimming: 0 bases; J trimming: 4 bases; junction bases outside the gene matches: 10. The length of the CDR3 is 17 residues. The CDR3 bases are TGTGCCAGTAGTATAGAGGTTCGGCAGGGGGCGGCCTATGGCTACACCTTC. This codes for CASSIEVRQGAAYGYTF.

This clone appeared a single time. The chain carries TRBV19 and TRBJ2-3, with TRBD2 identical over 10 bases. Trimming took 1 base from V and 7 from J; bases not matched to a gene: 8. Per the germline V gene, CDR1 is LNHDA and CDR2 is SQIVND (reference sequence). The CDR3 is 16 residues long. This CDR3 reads CASSIVTLAGRNTQYF. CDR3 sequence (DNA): TGTGCCAGTAGTATAGTAACACTAGCGGGAAGGAATACGCAGTATTTT. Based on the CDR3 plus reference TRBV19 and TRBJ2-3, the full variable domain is DGGITQSPKYLFRKEGQNVTLSCEQNLNHDAMYWYRQDPGQGLRLIYYSQIVNDFQKGDIAEGYSVSREKKESFPLTVTSAQKNPTAFYLCASSIVTLAGRNTQYFGPGTRLTVL.

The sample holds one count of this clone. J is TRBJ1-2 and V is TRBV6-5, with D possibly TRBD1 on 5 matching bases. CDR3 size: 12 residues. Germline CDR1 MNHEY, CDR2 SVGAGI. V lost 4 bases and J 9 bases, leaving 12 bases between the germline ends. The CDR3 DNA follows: TGTGCCAGCAGTTCCTCAACAGGCAGCTACACCTTC. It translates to CASSSSTGSYTF.

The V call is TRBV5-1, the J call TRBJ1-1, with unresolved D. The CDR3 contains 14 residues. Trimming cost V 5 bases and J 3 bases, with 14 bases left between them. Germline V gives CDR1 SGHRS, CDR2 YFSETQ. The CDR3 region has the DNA TGCGCCAGCAGTCATAGGTCGGCCGACACTGAAGCTTTCTTT. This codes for CASSHRSADTEAFF.

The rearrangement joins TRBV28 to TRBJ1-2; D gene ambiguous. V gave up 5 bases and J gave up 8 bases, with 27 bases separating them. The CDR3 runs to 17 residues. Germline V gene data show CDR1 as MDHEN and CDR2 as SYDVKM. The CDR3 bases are TGTGCCAGCAGTACCCGGGGAATGTTTTTCTCGGGCCACGGCTACACCTTC. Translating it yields CASSTRGMFFSGHGYTF.

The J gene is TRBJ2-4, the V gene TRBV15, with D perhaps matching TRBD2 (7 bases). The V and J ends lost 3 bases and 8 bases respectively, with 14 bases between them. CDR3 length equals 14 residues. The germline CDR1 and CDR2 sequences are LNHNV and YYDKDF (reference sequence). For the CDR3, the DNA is TGTGCCACCAGCAGGCGGGGGCGTACAGACATTCAGTACTTC. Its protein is CATSRRGRTDIQYF.

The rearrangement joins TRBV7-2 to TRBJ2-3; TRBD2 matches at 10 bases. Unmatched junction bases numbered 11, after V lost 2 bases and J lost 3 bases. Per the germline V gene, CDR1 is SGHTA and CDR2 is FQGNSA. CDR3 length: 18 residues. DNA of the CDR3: TGTGCCAGCAGCTTACCTAGCGGGAGACTTCGGTATACAGATACGCAGTATTTT. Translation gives CASSLPSGRLRYTDTQYF.

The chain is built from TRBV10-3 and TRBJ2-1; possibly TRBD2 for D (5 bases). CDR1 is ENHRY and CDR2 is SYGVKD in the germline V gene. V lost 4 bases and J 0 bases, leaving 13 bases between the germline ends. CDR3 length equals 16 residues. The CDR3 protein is CAISAGLMISYNEQFF. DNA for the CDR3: TGTGCCATCAGTGCCGGACTCATGATCTCCTACAATGAGCAGTTCTTC.

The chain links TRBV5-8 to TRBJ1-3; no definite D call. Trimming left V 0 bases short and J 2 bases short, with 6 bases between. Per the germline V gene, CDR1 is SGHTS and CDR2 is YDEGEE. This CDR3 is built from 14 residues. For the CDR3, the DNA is TGTGCCAGCAGCTTGGTGGGAACTGGAAACACCATATATTTT. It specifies CASSLVGTGNTIYF.

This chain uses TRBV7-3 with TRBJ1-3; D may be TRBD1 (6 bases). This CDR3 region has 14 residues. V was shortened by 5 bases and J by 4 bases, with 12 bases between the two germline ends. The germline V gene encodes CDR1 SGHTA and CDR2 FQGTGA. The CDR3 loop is CASSPDRIGNTIYF. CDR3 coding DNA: TGTGCCAGCAGCCCAGACAGGATCGGAAACACCATATATTTT. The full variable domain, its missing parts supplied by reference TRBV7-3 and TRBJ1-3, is GAGVSQTPSNKVTEKGKYVELRCDPISGHTALYWYRQSLGQGPEFLIYFQGTGAADDSGLPNDRFFAVRPEGSVSTLKIQRTERGDSAVYLCASSPDRIGNTIYFGEGSWLTVV.

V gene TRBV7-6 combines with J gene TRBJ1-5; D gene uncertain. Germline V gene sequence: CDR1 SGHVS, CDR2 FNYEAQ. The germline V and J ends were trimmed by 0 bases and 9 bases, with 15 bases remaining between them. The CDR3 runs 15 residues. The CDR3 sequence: CASSLAHSLSGPQHF. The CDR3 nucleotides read TGTGCCAGCAGCTTAGCGCACAGCCTCAGTGGGCCCCAGCATTTT.

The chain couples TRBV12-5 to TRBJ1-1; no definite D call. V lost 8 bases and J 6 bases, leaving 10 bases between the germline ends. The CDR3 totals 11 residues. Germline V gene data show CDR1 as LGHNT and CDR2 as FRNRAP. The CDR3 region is CASTGLAEAFF. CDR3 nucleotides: TGTGCTAGTACCGGGTTGGCTGAAGCTTTCTTT.

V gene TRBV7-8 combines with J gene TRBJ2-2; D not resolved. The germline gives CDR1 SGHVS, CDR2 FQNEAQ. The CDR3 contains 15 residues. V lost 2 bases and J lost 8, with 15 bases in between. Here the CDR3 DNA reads TGTGCCAGCAGCTTAAGTGCGCTAGTCACTGGGGAGCTGTTTTTT. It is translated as CASSLSALVTGELFF. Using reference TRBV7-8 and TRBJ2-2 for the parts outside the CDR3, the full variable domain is GAGVSQSPRYKVAKRGQDVALRCDPISGHVSLFWYQQALGQGPEFLTYFQNEAQLDKSGLPSDRFFAERPEGSVSTLKIQRTQQEDSAVYLCASSLSALVTGELFFGEGSRLTVL.

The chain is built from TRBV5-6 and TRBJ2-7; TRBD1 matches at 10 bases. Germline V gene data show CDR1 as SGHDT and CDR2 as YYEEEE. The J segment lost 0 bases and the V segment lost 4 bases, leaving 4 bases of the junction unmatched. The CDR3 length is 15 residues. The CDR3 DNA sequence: TGTGCCAGCAGCCCGGGACAGGGGTTCTCCTACGAGCAGTACTTC. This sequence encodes CASSPGQGFSYEQYF. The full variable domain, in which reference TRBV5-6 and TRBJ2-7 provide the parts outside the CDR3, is DAGVTQSPTHLIKTRGQQVTLRCSPKSGHDTVSWYQQALGQGPQFIFQYYEEEERQRGNFPDRFSGHQFPNYSSELNVNALLLGDSALYLCASSPGQGFSYEQYFGPGTRLTVT.

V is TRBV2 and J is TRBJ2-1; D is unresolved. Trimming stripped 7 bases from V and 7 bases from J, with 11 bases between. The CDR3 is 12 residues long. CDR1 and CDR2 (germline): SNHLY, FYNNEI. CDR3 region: CASIHLQNEQFF. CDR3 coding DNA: TGTGCCAGCATCCATCTCCAGAATGAGCAGTTCTTC. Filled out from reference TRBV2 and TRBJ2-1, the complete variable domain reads EPEVTQTPSHQVTQMGQEVILRCVPISNHLYFYWYRQILGQKVEFLVSFYNNEISEKSEIFDDQFSVERPDGSNFTLKIRSTKLEDSAMYFCASIHLQNEQFFGPGTRLTVL.

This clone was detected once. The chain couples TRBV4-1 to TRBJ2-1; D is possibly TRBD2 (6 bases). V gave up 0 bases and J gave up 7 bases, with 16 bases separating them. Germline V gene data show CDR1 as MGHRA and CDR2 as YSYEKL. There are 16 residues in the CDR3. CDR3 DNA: TGCGCCAGCAGCCAAGACGGGACTGGAAGCACAAATGAGCAGTTCTTC. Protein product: CASSQDGTGSTNEQFF.

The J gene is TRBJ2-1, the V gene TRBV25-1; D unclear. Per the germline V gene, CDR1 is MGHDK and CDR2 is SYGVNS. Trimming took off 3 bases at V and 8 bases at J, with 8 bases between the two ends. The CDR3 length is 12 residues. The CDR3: CASSDPPDEQFF. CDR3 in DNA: TGTGCCAGCAGTGACCCTCCCGATGAGCAGTTCTTC.

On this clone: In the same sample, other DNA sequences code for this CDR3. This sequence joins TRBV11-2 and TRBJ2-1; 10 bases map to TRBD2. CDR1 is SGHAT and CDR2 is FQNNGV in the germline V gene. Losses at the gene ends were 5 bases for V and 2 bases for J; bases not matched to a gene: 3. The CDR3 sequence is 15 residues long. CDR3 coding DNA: TGTGCCAGCAGCAAACTAGCGGGAACCTACAATGAGCAGTTCTTC. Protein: CASSKLAGTYNEQFF.

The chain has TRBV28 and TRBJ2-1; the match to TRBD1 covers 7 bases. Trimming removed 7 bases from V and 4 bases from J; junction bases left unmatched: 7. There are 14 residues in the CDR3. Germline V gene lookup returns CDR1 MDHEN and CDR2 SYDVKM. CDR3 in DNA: TGTGCCAGCATCGGGGACAGCATATACAATGAGCAGTTCTTC. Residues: CASIGDSIYNEQFF.

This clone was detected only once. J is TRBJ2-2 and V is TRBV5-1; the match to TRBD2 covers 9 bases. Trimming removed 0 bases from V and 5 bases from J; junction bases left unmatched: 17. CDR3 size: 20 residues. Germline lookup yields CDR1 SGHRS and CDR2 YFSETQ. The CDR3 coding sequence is TGCGCCAGCAGCTTGGACAGGAGAATAGCGGGAGTAGTTGGGACCGGGGAGCTGTTTTTT. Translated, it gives CASSLDRRIAGVVGTGELFF.

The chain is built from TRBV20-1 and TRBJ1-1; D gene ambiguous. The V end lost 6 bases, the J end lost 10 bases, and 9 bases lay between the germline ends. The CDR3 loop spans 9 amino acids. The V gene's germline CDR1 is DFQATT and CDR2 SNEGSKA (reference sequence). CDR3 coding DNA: TGCAGTGCGCGACTGCCAGCTTTCTTT. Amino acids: CSARLPAFF.

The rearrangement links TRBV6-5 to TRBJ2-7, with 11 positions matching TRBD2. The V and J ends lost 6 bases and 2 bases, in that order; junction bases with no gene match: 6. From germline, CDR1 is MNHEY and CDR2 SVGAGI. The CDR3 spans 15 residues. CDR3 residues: CASRDRLAGPYEQYF. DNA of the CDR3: TGTGCCAGCAGGGACCGACTAGCGGGGCCCTACGAGCAGTACTTC.

The CDR3 bases are TGCGCCAGCAGCCAAGCCCGGCTTAACACTGAAGCTTTCTTT. Its protein product is CASSQARLNTEAFF. The gene calls are TRBV4-3 and TRBJ1-1; D ambiguous. Trimming cost V 1 base and J 2 bases, with 8 bases left between them. Per germline, CDR1 LGHNA and CDR2 YSLEER. The CDR3 runs 14 residues.

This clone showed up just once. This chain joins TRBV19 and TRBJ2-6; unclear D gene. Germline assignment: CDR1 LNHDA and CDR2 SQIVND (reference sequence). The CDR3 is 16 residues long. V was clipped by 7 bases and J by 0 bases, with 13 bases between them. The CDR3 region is CASTQVGSSGANVLTF. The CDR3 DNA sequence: TGTGCCAGTACCCAAGTGGGGTCCTCTGGGGCCAACGTCCTGACTTTC.

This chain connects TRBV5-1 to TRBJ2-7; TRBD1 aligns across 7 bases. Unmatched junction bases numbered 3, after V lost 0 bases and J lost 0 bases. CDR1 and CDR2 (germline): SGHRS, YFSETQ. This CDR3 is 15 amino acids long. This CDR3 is CASSLVTGPSYEQYF. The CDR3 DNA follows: TGCGCCAGCAGCTTGGTGACAGGGCCCTCCTACGAGCAGTACTTC. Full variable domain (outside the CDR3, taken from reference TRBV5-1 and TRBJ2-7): KAGVTQTPRYLIKTRGQQVTLSCSPISGHRSVSWYQQTPGQGLQFLFEYFSETQRNKGNFPGRFSGRQFSNSRSEMNVSTLELGDSALYLCASSLVTGPSYEQYFGPGTRLTVT.

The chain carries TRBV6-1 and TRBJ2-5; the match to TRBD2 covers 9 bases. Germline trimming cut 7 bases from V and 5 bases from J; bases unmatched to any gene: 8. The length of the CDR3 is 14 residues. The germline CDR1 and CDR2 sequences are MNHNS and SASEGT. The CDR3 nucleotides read TGTGCCAGCAAGTTAGCGGGAGTGGGTGAGACCCAGTACTTC. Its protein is CASKLAGVGETQYF.

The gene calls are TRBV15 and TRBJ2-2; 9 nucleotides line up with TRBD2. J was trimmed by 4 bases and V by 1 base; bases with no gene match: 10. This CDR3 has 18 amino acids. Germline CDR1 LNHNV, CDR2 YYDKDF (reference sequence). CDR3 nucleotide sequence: TGTGCCACCAGCAGAGGCCTTTTTAGCGGGAGAGGCACCGGGGAGCTGTTTTTT. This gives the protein CATSRGLFSGRGTGELFF.